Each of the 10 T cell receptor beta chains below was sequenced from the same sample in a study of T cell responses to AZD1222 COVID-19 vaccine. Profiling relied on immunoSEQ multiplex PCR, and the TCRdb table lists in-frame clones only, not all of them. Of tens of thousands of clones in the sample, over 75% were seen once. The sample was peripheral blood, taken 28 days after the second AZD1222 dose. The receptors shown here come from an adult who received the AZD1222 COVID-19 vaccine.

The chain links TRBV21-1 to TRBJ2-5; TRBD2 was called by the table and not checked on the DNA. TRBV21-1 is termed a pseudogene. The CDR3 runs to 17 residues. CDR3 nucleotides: TGTGCCAGCAGCAAAGCGCCGAGCGGGAGTCTAAAAGAGACCCAGTACTTC. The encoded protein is CASSKAPSGSLKETQYF.

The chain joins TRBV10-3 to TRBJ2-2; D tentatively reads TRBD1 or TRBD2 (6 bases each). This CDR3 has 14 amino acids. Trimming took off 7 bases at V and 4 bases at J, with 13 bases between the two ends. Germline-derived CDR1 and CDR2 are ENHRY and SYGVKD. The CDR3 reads CAITDKGGTGELFF. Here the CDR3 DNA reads TGTGCCATCACGGACAAGGGGGGCACCGGGGAGCTGTTTTTT.

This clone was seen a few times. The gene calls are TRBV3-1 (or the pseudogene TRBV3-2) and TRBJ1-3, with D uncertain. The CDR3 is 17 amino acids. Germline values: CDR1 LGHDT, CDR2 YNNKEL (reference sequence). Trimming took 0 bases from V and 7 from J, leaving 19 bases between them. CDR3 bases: TGTGCCAGCAGCCAAGATTCCTCGCGGGCAATGAGGAACACCATATATTTT. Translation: CASSQDSSRAMRNTIYF.

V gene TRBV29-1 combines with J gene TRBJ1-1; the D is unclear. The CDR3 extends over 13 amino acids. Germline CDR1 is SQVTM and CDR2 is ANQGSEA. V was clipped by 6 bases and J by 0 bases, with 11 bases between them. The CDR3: CSVTPRMNTEAFF. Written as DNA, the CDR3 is TGCAGCGTGACTCCCAGGATGAACACTGAAGCTTTCTTT.

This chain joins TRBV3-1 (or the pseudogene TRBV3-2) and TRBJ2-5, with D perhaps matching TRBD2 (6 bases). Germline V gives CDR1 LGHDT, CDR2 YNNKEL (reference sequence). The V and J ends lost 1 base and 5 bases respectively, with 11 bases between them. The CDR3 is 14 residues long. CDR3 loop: CASSQGGSGETQYF. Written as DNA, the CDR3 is TGTGCCAGCAGCCAAGGAGGGAGCGGGGAGACCCAGTACTTC.

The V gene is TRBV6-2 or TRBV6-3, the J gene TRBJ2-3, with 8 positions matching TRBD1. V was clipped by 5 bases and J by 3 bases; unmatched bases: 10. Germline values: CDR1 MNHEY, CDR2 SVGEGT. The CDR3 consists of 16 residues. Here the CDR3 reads CASSPRQGRETDTQYF. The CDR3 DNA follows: TGTGCCAGCAGTCCACGACAGGGGCGAGAGACAGATACGCAGTATTTT.

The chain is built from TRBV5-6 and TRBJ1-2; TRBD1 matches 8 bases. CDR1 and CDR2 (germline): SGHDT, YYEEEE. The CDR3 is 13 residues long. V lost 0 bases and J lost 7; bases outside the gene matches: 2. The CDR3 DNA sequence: TGTGCCAGCAGCTTGGCAGGGGGCATTGGCTACACCTTC. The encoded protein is CASSLAGGIGYTF.

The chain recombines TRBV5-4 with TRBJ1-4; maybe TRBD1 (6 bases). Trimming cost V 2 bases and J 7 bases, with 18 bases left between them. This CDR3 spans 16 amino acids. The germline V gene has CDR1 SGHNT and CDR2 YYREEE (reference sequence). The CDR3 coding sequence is TGTGCCAGCAGCTTTGGGGGGGGCAGGCGGGTTGAAAAACTGTTTTTT. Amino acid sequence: CASSFGGGRRVEKLFF.

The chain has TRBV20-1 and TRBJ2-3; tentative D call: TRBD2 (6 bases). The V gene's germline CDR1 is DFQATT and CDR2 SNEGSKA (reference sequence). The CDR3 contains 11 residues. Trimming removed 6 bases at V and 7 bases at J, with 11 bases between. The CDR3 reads CSAGGSNTQYF. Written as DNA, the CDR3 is TGCAGTGCGGGGGGATCGAATACGCAGTATTTT.

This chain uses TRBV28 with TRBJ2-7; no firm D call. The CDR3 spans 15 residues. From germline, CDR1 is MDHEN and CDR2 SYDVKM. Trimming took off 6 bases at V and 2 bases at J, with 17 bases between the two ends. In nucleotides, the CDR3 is TGTGCCAGCAGATCGGGCCGCCCTGACCCCTACGAGCAGTACTTC. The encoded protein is CASRSGRPDPYEQYF.